This TCR beta chain was identified during a study of blood T cells in healthy people across ages. The second PCR ran about 6 to 12 cycles with a sample-barcoded 5' primer and J-beta primers. One entry per CDR3 protein, called by TCRdb with MiXCR from the 5' RACE reads. The sample yields around 1,000,000 distinct CDR3 sequences, about 23% seen once. The ends lost 10 bases at V and 3 bases at J; junction bases unmatched: 14. Germline V lookup: CDR1 ENHRY, CDR2 SYGVKD. The CDR3 runs to 15 residues. This sample was shared with a second study, whose subject was T cells of mothers and their children.

This receptor was obtained from a girl aged 2-10 years in good health. The sequencing input was blood. J is TRBJ2-5 and V is TRBV10-3; TRBD1 matches at 7 bases. Here the CDR3 DNA reads TGTGCCACCTCACCTACCCTAGGGACAGAAGAGACCCAGTACTTC. Translated, it gives CATSPTLGTEETQYF.